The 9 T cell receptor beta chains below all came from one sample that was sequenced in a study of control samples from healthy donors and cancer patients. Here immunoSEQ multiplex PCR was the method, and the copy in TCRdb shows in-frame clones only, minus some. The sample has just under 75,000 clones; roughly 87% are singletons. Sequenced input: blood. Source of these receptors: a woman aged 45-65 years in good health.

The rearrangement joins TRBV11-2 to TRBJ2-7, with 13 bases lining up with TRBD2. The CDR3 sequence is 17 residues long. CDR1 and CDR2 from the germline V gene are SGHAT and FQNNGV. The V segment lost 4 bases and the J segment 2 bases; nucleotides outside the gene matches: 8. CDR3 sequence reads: CASSYGLAGAQPYEQYF. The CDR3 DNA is TGTGCCAGCAGCTACGGACTAGCGGGAGCCCAACCCTACGAGCAGTACTTC.

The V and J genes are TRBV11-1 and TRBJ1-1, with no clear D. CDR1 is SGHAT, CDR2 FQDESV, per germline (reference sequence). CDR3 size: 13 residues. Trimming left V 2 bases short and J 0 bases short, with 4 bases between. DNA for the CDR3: TGTGCCAGCAGCTTATTCGTGAACACTGAAGCTTTCTTT. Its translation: CASSLFVNTEAFF.

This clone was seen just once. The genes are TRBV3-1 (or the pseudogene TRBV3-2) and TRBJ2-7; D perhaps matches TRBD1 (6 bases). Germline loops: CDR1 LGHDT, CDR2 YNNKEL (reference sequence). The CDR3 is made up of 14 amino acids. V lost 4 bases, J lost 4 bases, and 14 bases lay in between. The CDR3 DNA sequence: TGTGCCAGCAGCCTTATAGGACAGATGTACGAGCAGTACTTC. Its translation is CASSLIGQMYEQYF.

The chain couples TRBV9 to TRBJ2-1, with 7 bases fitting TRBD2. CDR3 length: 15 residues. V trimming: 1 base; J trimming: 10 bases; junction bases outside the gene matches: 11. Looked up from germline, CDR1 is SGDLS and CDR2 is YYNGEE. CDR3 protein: CASSVNPLEAGEQFF. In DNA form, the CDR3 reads TGTGCCAGCAGCGTAAACCCCCTCGAAGCGGGAGAGCAGTTCTTC.

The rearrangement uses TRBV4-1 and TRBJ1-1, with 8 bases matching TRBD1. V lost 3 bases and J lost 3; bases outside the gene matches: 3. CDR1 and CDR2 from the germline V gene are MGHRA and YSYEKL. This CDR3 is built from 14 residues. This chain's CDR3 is CASSQQGAYTEAFF. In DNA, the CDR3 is TGCGCCAGCAGCCAGCAGGGGGCCTACACTGAAGCTTTCTTT.

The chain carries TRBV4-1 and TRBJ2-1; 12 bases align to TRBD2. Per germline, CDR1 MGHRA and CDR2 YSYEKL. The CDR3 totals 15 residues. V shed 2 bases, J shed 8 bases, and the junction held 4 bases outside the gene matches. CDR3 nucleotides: TGCGCCAGCAGCCAACCCTGGACTAGCGGGGATGAGCAGTTCTTC. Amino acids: CASSQPWTSGDEQFF.

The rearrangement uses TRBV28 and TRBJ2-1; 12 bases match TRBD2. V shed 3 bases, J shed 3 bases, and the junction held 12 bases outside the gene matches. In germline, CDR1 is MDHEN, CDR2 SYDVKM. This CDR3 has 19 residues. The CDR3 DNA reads TGTGCCAGCAGTTTGGGGACGGGACTAGCGGGCAGATACTACAATGAGCAGTTCTTC. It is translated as CASSLGTGLAGRYYNEQFF.

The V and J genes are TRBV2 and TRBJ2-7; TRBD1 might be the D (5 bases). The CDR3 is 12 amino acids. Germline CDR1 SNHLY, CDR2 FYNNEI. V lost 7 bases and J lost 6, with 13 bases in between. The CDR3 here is CASTREASEQYF. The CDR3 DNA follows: TGTGCCAGCACCAGGGAAGCCAGCGAGCAGTACTTC.

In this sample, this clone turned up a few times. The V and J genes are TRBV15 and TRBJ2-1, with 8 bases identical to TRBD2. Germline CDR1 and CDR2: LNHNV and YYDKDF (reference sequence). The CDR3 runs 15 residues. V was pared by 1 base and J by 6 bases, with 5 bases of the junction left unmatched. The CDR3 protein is CATSRVSGMANEQFF. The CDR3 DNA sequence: TGTGCCACCAGCAGAGTTAGCGGGATGGCCAATGAGCAGTTCTTC.